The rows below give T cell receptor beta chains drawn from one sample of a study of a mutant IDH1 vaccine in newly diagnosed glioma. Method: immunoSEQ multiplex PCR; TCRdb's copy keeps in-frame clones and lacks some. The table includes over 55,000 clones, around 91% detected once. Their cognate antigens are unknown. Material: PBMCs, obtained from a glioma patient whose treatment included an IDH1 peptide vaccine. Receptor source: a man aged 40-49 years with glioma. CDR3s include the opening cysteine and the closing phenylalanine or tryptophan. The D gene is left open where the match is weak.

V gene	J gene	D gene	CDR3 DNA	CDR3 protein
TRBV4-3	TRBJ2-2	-	TGCGCCAGCAGCCACCTCTATTCCAGGGCCGGGGAGCTGTTTTTT	CASSHLYSRAGELFF
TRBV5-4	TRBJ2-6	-	TGTGCCAGCAGCTTCGACCCGACAGGGGCCAACGTCCTGACTTTC	CASSFDPTGANVLTF
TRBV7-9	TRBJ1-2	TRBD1	TGTGCCAGCAGCTCAAGTTCAGGGGGCGGCTACACCTTC	CASSSSSGGGYTF
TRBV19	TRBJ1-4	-	TGTGCCAGTAGTACTACCAGGGTGGAATATGAAAAACTGTTTTTT	CASSTTRVEYEKLFF
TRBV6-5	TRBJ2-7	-	TGTGCCAGCAGTTACGGTGGGACCCCCGTCGAGCAGTACTTC	CASSYGGTPVEQYF
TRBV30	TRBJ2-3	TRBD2	TGTGCCTGGAGGGCAGCGGGGGGGCCAGGCACAGATACGCAGTATTTT	CAWRAAGGPGTDTQYF
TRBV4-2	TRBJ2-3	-	TGTGCCAGCAGCCAAGATCCCGGGGCCACAGATACGCAGTATTTT	CASSQDPGATDTQYF
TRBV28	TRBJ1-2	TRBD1	TGTGCCAGCAGAACGCCCTTATTTGACAGGGAGGTTACTAACTATGGCTACACCTTC	CASRTPLFDREVTNYGYTF
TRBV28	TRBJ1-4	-	TGTGCCAGCAGTTTTTACTCAACTAATGAAAAACTGTTTTTT	CASSFYSTNEKLFF
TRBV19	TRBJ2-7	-	TGTGCCAGTAGTAGGGACGGCTCCTACGAGCAGTACTTC	CASSRDGSYEQYF
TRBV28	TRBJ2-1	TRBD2	TGTGCCAGCAGTCGGACTAGCGGGAGTTCAAATGAGCAGTTCTTC	CASSRTSGSSNEQFF
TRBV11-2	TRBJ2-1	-	TGTGCCAGCAGCTTAGGCCGGGTTCTTGCGCAGTTCTTC	CASSLGRVLAQFF
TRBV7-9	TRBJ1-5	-	TGTGCCAGCAGCCTCGCGGCTCAGCCCCAGCATTTT	CASSLAAQPQHF